This passage covers 18 T cell receptor beta chains from one sample sequenced in a study of regulatory T cells in long-lasting Graves disease. Time point specified: newly diagnosed GD, antithyroid drugs for less than 3 months. The TCR library was made from RNA extracted from PBMCs. Relying on iRepertoire HTBI primers and Arm-PCR of CDR3 regions, the team built TCR beta libraries. Via MiXCR, TCRdb re-called the multiplex PCR reads, giving one row per CDR3 protein. This sample has more than 300,000 distinct CDR3 sequences, with around 16% found just once. The same specimen was also included in a second study, on T cells in Graves' hyperthyroidism and ophthalmopathy.

The sample in question was peripheral blood mononuclear cells (PBMCs), obtained at new diagnosis, from a patient treated with antithyroid drugs. The receptors derive from a woman in her late teens or twenties with Graves disease.

In this sample, this clonotype turned up many times. The chain's CDR3 is CASREQGAGEQFF. The CDR3 coding sequence is TGTGCCAGCCGAGAACAGGGGGCCGGTGAGCAGTTCTTC. The chain has TRBV3-1 and TRBJ2-1, with 9 bases identical to TRBD1. V lost 8 bases and J lost 9; bases outside the gene matches: 8. Per the germline V gene, CDR1 is LGHDT and CDR2 is YNNKEL (reference sequence). This CDR3 region has 13 residues.

The chain employs TRBV11-2 and TRBJ2-1; 11 bases fit TRBD1. The CDR3 runs to 15 residues. CDR1 is SGHAT, CDR2 FQNNGV, per germline. The J segment lost 7 bases and the V segment lost 5 bases, leaving 7 bases of the junction unmatched. CDR3 DNA: TGTGCCAGCAGCGGGGACAGGGGGTATCAGAATGAGCAGTTCTTC. Residues: CASSGDRGYQNEQFF.

Regarding this clonotype: One base away lies a much larger clone, so this may be a sequencing read error. The rearrangement joins TRBV5-1 to TRBJ2-7, with TRBD1 identical over 9 bases. J lost 2 bases, V lost 4 bases, and 10 bases had no gene match. Germline V lookup: CDR1 SGHRS, CDR2 YFSETQ. The CDR3 totals 16 residues. CDR3 coding DNA: TGCGCCAGCAGCCCGGGGACAGGGATTATCGCCTACGAGCAGTACTTC. This encodes CASSPGTGIIAYEQYF.

This clonotype was detected a few times. The rearrangement uses TRBV27 and TRBJ1-1; D call uncertain. The V gene lost 3 bases and the J gene lost 6 bases, with 8 bases spanning the gap. Germline CDR1 is MNHEY and CDR2 is SMNVEV (reference sequence). This CDR3 contains 12 residues. The CDR3 region has the DNA TGTGCCAGCAGTTTTGGCGGGGCTGAAGCTTTCTTT. Protein: CASSFGGAEAFF.

This clonotype has a count of ten or more. The gene calls are TRBV5-1 and TRBJ2-2; 9 bases fit TRBD1. CDR3 length: 15 amino acids. Germline V gene sequence: CDR1 SGHRS, CDR2 YFSETQ. With 5 bases clipped from V and 3 bases from J, the junction kept 5 bases outside the gene matches. CDR3 residues: CASRRQGGDTGELFF. The DNA of the CDR3 is TGCGCCAGCAGGCGACAGGGGGGTGACACCGGGGAGCTGTTTTTT.

This clonotype was counted at least ten times. This sequence joins TRBV3-1 and TRBJ2-3; no reliable D call. Germline V gene data show CDR1 as LGHDT and CDR2 as YNNKEL (reference sequence). The CDR3 totals 15 residues. V lost 1 base, J lost 0 bases, and 8 bases lay in between. CDR3 sequence: CASSQVPISTDTQYF. The CDR3 DNA reads as TGTGCCAGCAGCCAAGTCCCTATTAGCACAGATACGCAGTATTTT.

At least ten counts were recorded for this clonotype. The chain employs TRBV6-2 or TRBV6-3 and TRBJ2-3, with 11 bases matching TRBD2. Germline-derived CDR1 and CDR2 are MNHEY and SVGEGT. After removal of 2 bases from V and 3 bases from J, the junction contained 1 base not matched to a gene. The CDR3 consists of 15 residues. The CDR3: CASSYTSGGTDTQYF. CDR3 nucleotides: TGTGCCAGCAGTTACACTAGCGGGGGAACAGATACGCAGTATTTT.

This clonotype turned up a few times. This sequence joins TRBV28 and TRBJ2-5; the D call may be TRBD1 or TRBD2 (5 bases each). This CDR3 is built from 12 residues. From germline, CDR1 is MDHEN and CDR2 SYDVKM. Trimming pared 5 bases from V and 9 bases from J, leaving 13 bases between. CDR3 sequence: CASSPDQGPQYF. CDR3 sequence (DNA): TGTGCCAGCAGTCCCGACCAGGGACCCCAGTACTTC. Based on the CDR3 plus reference TRBV28 and TRBJ2-5, the full variable domain is DVKVTQSSRYLVKRTGEKVFLECVQDMDHENMFWYRQDPGLGLRLIYFSYDVKMKEKGDIPEGYSVSREKKERFSLILESASTNQTSMYLCASSPDQGPQYFGPGTRLLVL.

This clonotype was counted only a few times. The J gene is TRBJ2-7, the V gene TRBV7-9; D possibly corresponds to TRBD1 (6 bases). With 10 bases removed from V and 4 bases from J, the gap between germline ends came to 17 bases. The CDR3 has 13 amino acids. Looked up from germline, CDR1 is SEHNR and CDR2 is FQNEAQ (reference sequence). The chain's CDR3 is CATRGSGGYEQYF. CDR3 in DNA: TGTGCCACCAGGGGTAGTGGTGGGTACGAGCAGTACTTC.

This clonotype was seen ten or more times. The chain employs TRBV20-1 and TRBJ2-3; 11 nucleotides agree with TRBD1. The CDR3 sequence is 15 residues long. Germline CDR1 reads DFQATT; CDR2 reads SNEGSKA (reference sequence). With V trimmed by 6 bases and J by 0 bases, 5 bases remained unmatched. Here the CDR3 reads CSAPGTGGSTDTQYF. Written as DNA, the CDR3 is TGCAGTGCCCCCGGGACAGGGGGTAGCACAGATACGCAGTATTTT.

This clonotype appeared a few times. V and J are TRBV19 and TRBJ1-1; perhaps TRBD1 as D (6 bases). The CDR3 runs to 13 residues. V lost 6 bases, J lost 3 bases, and 11 bases lay in between. Germline V CDR1 and CDR2: LNHDA, SQIVND (reference sequence). The CDR3 DNA reads as TGTGCCAGTAGGCCTGGACAGCACACTGAAGCTTTCTTT. It translates to CASRPGQHTEAFF.

This chain connects TRBV29-1 to TRBJ1-1; 7 bases align to TRBD1. V lost 8 bases, J lost 0 bases, and 12 bases stayed unmatched. The CDR3 covers 15 residues. Germline V lookup: CDR1 SQVTM, CDR2 ANQGSEA. CDR3 in amino acids: CSIRQGMGMNTEAFF. The CDR3 DNA sequence: TGCAGCATCCGACAGGGAATGGGGATGAACACTGAAGCTTTCTTT.

Only a few counts were recorded for this clonotype. CDR3 sequence reads: CASRRQGVTEAFF. DNA of the CDR3: TGTGCCAGCAGGAGACAGGGTGTCACTGAAGCTTTCTTT. The rearrangement links TRBV12-3 or TRBV12-4 to TRBJ1-1, with TRBD1 matching over 7 bases. The V gene end was trimmed by 6 bases and the J gene end by 4 bases; junction bases not matched to a gene: 5. This CDR3 comprises 13 residues.

The chain has TRBV6-2 or TRBV6-3 and TRBJ2-2; 9 bases line up with TRBD2. CDR3 length: 14 amino acids. Trimming removed 9 bases from V and 5 bases from J; junction bases left unmatched: 7. The V gene's germline CDR1 is MNHEY and CDR2 SVGEGT. In nucleotides, the CDR3 is TGTGCCAGAGGGGTAGCGGGGGATACCGGGGAGCTGTTTTTT. Its protein product is CARGVAGDTGELFF.

This clonotype was observed at least ten times. This chain joins TRBV2 and TRBJ2-7; 9 bases line up with TRBD1. V trimming: 2 bases; J trimming: 3 bases; junction bases outside the gene matches: 5. Germline values: CDR1 SNHLY, CDR2 FYNNEI. The CDR3 loop spans 15 amino acids. The CDR3 region has the DNA TGTGCCAGCAGTGAACCGGACAGGGGAATCTACGAGCAGTACTTC. Translated, it gives CASSEPDRGIYEQYF.

The V call is TRBV11-2, the J call TRBJ1-5, with D perhaps TRBD1 (5 bases). The CDR3 loop spans 15 amino acids. Germline V gene lookup returns CDR1 SGHAT and CDR2 FQNNGV. The V gene lost 4 bases and the J gene lost 4 bases, with 14 bases spanning the gap. In nucleotides, the CDR3 is TGTGCCAGCAGCTCCGGGACCTCACAGAATCAGCCCCAGCATTTT. The encoded protein is CASSSGTSQNQPQHF.

This clonotype was detected a few times. The CDR3 is CAGGTGIDEQFF. CDR3 DNA sequence: TGTGCCGGAGGGACAGGGATCGATGAGCAGTTCTTC. The V gene is TRBV6-2 or TRBV6-3, the J gene TRBJ2-1; TRBD1 matches 9 bases. Trimming at V came to 11 bases and at J to 8 bases, leaving 7 bases not matched to a gene. From germline, CDR1 is MNHEY and CDR2 SVGEGT. The CDR3 has 12 amino acids.

This clonotype was seen many times. This chain links TRBV3-1 with TRBJ2-3; D unresolved. V shed 4 bases and J shed 6 bases, with 11 bases lying between them. The CDR3 runs 13 residues. Germline V gives CDR1 LGHDT, CDR2 YNNKEL (reference sequence). CDR3 bases: TGTGCCAGCAGCCGGGATCCAATTGATACGCAGTATTTT. Protein product: CASSRDPIDTQYF.